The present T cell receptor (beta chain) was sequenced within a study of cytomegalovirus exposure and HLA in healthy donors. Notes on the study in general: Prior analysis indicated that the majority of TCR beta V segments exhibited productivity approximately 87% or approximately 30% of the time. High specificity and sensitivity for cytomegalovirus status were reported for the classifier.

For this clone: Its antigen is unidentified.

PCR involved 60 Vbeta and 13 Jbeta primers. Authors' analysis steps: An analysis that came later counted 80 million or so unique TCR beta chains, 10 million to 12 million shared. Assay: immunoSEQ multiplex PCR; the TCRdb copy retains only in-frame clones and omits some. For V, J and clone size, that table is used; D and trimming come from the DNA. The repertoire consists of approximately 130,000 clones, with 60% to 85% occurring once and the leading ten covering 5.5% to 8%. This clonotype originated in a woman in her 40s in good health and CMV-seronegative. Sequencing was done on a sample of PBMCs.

The CDR3 sequence is CASSFSGTEAFF. CDR3 in DNA: TGCGCCAGCAGCTTTTCGGGGACTGAAGCTTTCTTT. The chain joins TRBV5-1 to TRBJ1-1; no reliable D call. V shed 2 bases and J shed 5 bases, with 7 bases lying between them. Germline lookup yields CDR1 SGHRS and CDR2 YFSETQ. There are 12 residues in the CDR3.